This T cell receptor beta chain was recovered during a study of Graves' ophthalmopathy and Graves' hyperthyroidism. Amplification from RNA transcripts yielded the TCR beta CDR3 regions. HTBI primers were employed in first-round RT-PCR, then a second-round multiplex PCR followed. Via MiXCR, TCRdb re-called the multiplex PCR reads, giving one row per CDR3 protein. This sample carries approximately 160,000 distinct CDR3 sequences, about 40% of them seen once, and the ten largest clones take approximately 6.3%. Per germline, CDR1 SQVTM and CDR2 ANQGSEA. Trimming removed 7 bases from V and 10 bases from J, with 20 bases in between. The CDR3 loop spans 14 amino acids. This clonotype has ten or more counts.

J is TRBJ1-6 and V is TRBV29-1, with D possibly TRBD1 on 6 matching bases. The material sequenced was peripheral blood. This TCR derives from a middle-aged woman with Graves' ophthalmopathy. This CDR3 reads CSAMEQPGDSPLHF. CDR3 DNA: TGCAGCGCAATGGAACAACCAGGGGACTCACCCCTCCACTTT.